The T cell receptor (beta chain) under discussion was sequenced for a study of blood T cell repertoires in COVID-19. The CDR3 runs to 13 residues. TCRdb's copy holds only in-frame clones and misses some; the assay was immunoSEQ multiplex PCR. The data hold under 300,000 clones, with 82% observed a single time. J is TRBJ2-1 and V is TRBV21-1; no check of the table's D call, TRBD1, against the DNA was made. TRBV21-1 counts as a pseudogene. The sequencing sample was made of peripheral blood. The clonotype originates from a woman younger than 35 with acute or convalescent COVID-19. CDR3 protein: CASSNDTNNEQFF. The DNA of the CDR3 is TGTGCCAGCAGCAACGACACCAACAATGAGCAGTTCTTC.